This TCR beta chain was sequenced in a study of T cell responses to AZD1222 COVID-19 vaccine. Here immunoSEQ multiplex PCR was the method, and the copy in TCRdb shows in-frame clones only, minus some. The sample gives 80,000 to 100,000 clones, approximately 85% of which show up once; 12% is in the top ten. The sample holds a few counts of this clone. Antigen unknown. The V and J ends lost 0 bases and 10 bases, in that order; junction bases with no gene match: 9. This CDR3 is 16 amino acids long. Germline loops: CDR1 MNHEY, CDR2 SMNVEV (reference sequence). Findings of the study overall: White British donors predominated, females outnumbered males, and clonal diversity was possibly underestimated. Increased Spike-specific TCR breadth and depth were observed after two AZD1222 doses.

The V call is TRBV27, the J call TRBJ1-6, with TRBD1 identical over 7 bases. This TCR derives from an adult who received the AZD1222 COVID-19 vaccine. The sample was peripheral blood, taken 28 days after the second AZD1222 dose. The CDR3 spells CASSLSWRQGNSPLHF. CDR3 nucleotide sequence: TGTGCCAGCAGTTTATCCTGGCGACAGGGCAACTCACCCCTCCACTTT.